Presented here are 15 T cell receptor beta chains from one specimen sequenced in a study of T cell responses to AZD1222 COVID-19 vaccine. Clones were sequenced by immunoSEQ multiplex PCR, and TCRdb holds only the in-frame ones, with some missing. Of approximately 100,000 clones listed, roughly 85% were seen once; the top ten hold 2% to 2.5%. The specimen comprised peripheral blood, sampled 28 days after the second AZD1222 dose. All receptors derive from an adult who received the AZD1222 COVID-19 vaccine.

This chain joins TRBV6-6 and TRBJ2-5; D is perhaps TRBD1 (5 bases). CDR3 length: 13 amino acids. CDR1 is MNHNY and CDR2 is SVGAGI in the germline V gene (reference sequence). The ends were cut back, 6 bases at V and 2 bases at J, with 10 bases in the middle. For the CDR3, the DNA is TGTGCCAGCAGCCGCTACAGGCAAGAGACCCAGTACTTC. Translation gives CASSRYRQETQYF.

The chain couples TRBV30 to TRBJ2-3; D is undetermined. Germline V gene lookup returns CDR1 GTSNPN and CDR2 SVGIG (reference sequence). Trimming took off 1 base at V and 4 bases at J, with 6 bases between the two ends. CDR3 size: 12 residues. CDR3 nucleotides: TGTGCCTGGAGTGCCTCCTCAGATACGCAGTATTTT. This gives the protein CAWSASSDTQYF.

The chain combines TRBV2 with TRBJ1-1; D remains unclear. CDR1 is SNHLY, CDR2 FYNNEI, per germline. V lost 6 bases and J 3 bases, leaving 5 bases between the germline ends. The CDR3 covers 11 residues. The CDR3 spells CASRGYTEAFF. The CDR3 DNA is TGTGCCAGCAGGGGGTACACTGAAGCTTTCTTT.

In nucleotides, the CDR3 is TGTGCCAGCAGTCCCCGGGTAGGGATTGATGGCTACACCTTC. It is translated as CASSPRVGIDGYTF. The chain carries TRBV28 and TRBJ1-2; D is unclear. CDR3 length: 14 amino acids. Trimming removed 5 bases at V and 6 bases at J, with 16 bases between. Germline V gives CDR1 MDHEN, CDR2 SYDVKM.

The chain has TRBV15 and TRBJ2-7; D is perhaps TRBD1 (6 bases). The length of the CDR3 is 14 residues. Looked up from germline, CDR1 is LNHNV and CDR2 is YYDKDF (reference sequence). Trimming left V 0 bases short and J 0 bases short, with 6 bases between. The CDR3 spells CATSRDRGSYEQYF. CDR3 bases: TGTGCCACCAGCAGAGACAGGGGCTCCTACGAGCAGTACTTC.

CDR3 bases: TGCGCCAGCAGCCAAGACGGGACAGGGTATGGCTACACCTTC. Its translation: CASSQDGTGYGYTF. J is TRBJ1-2 and V is TRBV4-3; TRBD1 agrees at 9 bases. CDR1 is LGHNA, CDR2 YSLEER, per germline. The CDR3 runs to 14 residues. Trimming removed 0 bases from V and 5 bases from J; junction bases left unmatched: 1.

The rearrangement joins TRBV5-8 to TRBJ2-3, with 8 bases that match TRBD1. The CDR3 consists of 14 residues. V was pared by 4 bases and J by 1 base, with 2 bases of the junction left unmatched. CDR1 is SGHTS and CDR2 is YDEGEE in the germline V gene. CDR3 loop: CASSVDRGTDTQYF. The CDR3 nucleotides are TGTGCCAGCAGCGTGGACAGGGGCACAGATACGCAGTATTTT. The whole variable domain, filled in from reference TRBV5-8 and TRBJ2-3, reads EAGVTQSPTHLIKTRGQQATLRCSPISGHTSVYWYQQALGLGLQFLLWYDEGEERNRGNFPPRFSGRQFPNYSSELNVNALELEDSALYLCASSVDRGTDTQYFGPGTRLTVL.

This chain connects TRBV12-3 or TRBV12-4 to TRBJ1-6; D gene uncertain. V was pared by 6 bases and J by 8 bases, with 11 bases between. The CDR3 covers 13 residues. CDR3 residues: CASSPSRDSPLHF. The CDR3 nucleotides read TGTGCCAGCAGCCCGTCACGAGATTCACCCCTCCACTTT.

The rearrangement joins TRBV6-5 to TRBJ1-2; TRBD1 matches 10 bases. In germline, CDR1 is MNHEY, CDR2 SVGAGI. Trimming cost V 4 bases and J 1 base; bases outside gene matches: 3. The CDR3 length is 15 residues. The CDR3, as DNA: TGTGCCAGCAGTTTGGGACAGGGGATTAACTATGGCTACACCTTC. Amino acids: CASSLGQGINYGYTF.

There are a few counts of this clone. This chain links TRBV14 with TRBJ1-6; D is unresolved. The CDR3 covers 14 residues. Germline V gene sequence: CDR1 SGHDN, CDR2 FVKESK. V was trimmed by 0 bases and J by 7 bases, leaving 7 bases between them. In DNA form, the CDR3 reads TGTGCCAGCAGCCAAGAAATGGCCAATTCACCCCTCCACTTT. It codes for CASSQEMANSPLHF.

This clone has only a few counts. The rearrangement joins TRBV3-1 (or the pseudogene TRBV3-2) to TRBJ2-3, with D tentatively TRBD1 (6 bases). Trimming took 4 bases from V and 1 from J, leaving 12 bases between them. The V gene's germline CDR1 is LGHDT and CDR2 YNNKEL (reference sequence). This CDR3 region has 15 residues. The CDR3 region has the DNA TGTGCCAGCAGCCTCCGTGGGGGCGGCACAGATACGCAGTATTTT. Translating gives CASSLRGGGTDTQYF.

The chain uses TRBV29-1 and TRBJ2-2; D possibly uses TRBD1 or TRBD2 (7 bases each). V lost 7 bases and J 3 bases, leaving 15 bases between the germline ends. CDR1 SQVTM and CDR2 ANQGSEA come from the germline V gene. This CDR3 is 14 amino acids long. CDR3 region: CSGKTGRDTGELFF. CDR3 coding DNA: TGCAGCGGTAAGACAGGGAGGGACACCGGGGAGCTGTTTTTT.

The V gene is TRBV7-2, the J gene TRBJ2-1; 9 positions agree with TRBD2. From germline, CDR1 is SGHTA and CDR2 FQGNSA. The CDR3 loop spans 14 amino acids. After removal of 6 bases from V and 4 bases from J, the junction contained 4 bases not matched to a gene. The CDR3 DNA sequence: TGTGCCAGCAGGAGACTAGCGGCGTACAATGAGCAGTTCTTC. This gives the protein CASRRLAAYNEQFF.

The chain employs TRBV4-1 and TRBJ2-7; D is uncertain. This CDR3 contains 11 residues. Trimming left V 3 bases short and J 3 bases short, with 3 bases between. The V gene's germline CDR1 is MGHRA and CDR2 YSYEKL. The CDR3 DNA reads as TGCGCCAGCAGCCACAGCTACGAGCAGTACTTC. Translation gives CASSHSYEQYF.

CDR3 DNA: TGCGCCAGCAGCTTGGGGCTAATATTGGCTGACTCTGGAAACACCATATATTTT. It encodes CASSLGLILADSGNTIYF. The chain joins TRBV5-1 to TRBJ1-3, with no clear D. The CDR3 runs 18 residues. Germline loops: CDR1 SGHRS, CDR2 YFSETQ. With 0 bases removed from V and 0 bases from J, the gap between germline ends came to 16 bases.